These T cell receptor beta chains were read from a single sample in a study of T-cell memory formation after mild COVID-19. Via MiXCR, TCRdb re-called the 5' RACE reads, giving one row per CDR3 protein. Of 150,000 to 200,000 distinct CDR3 sequences listed, roughly 18% are singletons. The sample was PBMCs or a T cell subset sorted from them (not recorded which). All receptors come from a man younger than 35 who had mild COVID-19 (a few samples of this study predate the infection). Cell type and time point are not known. Each CDR3 is given with its conserved first and last residue. A D gene is named only where the DNA matches it firmly. Expanded clones are given a class, and other clones once, few, many or no size at all.

abundance: .
d_gene: TRBD2
j_gene: TRBJ2-1
len: 15
v_gene: TRBV5-1
CDR3nt: TGCGCCAGCAGCCTAACCCTAGCGGGGGGCAATGAGCAGTTCTTC
CDR3aa: CASSLTLAGGNEQFF

abundance: .
d_gene: .
j_gene: TRBJ2-2
len: 16
v_gene: TRBV5-1
CDR3nt: TGCGCCAGCAGCCCCCGTAGACAGGAGGACACCGGGGAGCTGTTTTTT
CDR3aa: CASSPRRQEDTGELFF

abundance: .
d_gene: TRBD1
j_gene: TRBJ1-6
len: 14
v_gene: TRBV7-2
CDR3nt: TGTGCCAGCAGCTTAGACAGGGGTCGCTCACCCCTCCACTTT
CDR3aa: CASSLDRGRSPLHF

abundance: .
d_gene: .
j_gene: TRBJ2-4
len: 14
v_gene: TRBV29-1
CDR3nt: TGCAGCGTCCGGACCCTCGGTGACAAAAACATTCAGTACTTC
CDR3aa: CSVRTLGDKNIQYF

abundance: .
d_gene: .
j_gene: TRBJ1-1
len: 13
v_gene: TRBV28
CDR3nt: TGTGCCAGCAGTAGACGGGTTCCGCGAAGGTACTTCTTT
CDR3aa: CASSRRVPRRYFF

abundance: .
d_gene: .
j_gene: TRBJ2-5
len: 16
v_gene: TRBV11-2
CDR3nt: TGTGCCAGCAGCCGGGGGGCGTCCAGCGGGCATATAAGAGAGTACTTC
CDR3aa: CASSRGASSGHIREYF

abundance: .
d_gene: .
j_gene: TRBJ2-4
len: 13
v_gene: TRBV30
CDR3nt: TGTGCCTGGTCACTAGAATTCAAAAACATTCAGTACTTC
CDR3aa: CAWSLEFKNIQYF

abundance: .
d_gene: .
j_gene: TRBJ1-1
len: 12
v_gene: TRBV11-2
CDR3nt: TGTGCCAGCAGACATACGGGGACTGAAGCTTTCTTT
CDR3aa: CASRHTGTEAFF

abundance: .
d_gene: .
j_gene: TRBJ2-2
len: 16
v_gene: TRBV27
CDR3nt: TGTGCCAGCAGTTTTTCACCAGGGAGTAACACCGGGGAGCTGTTTTTT
CDR3aa: CASSFSPGSNTGELFF

abundance: few
d_gene: .
j_gene: TRBJ1-1
len: 15
v_gene: TRBV6-5
CDR3nt: TGTGCCAGCAGTTACTCCCCTTTAAGTAGCACTGAAGCTTTCTTT
CDR3aa: CASSYSPLSSTEAFF

abundance: many
d_gene: .
j_gene: TRBJ2-7
len: 16
v_gene: TRBV4-2
CDR3nt: TGTGCCAGCAGCCAAGATCTTCAGTCTAGGACCTACGAGCAGTACTTC
CDR3aa: CASSQDLQSRTYEQYF

abundance: few
d_gene: .
j_gene: TRBJ2-3
len: 15
v_gene: TRBV4-2
CDR3nt: TGTGCCAGCAGCCAAGAATGGAGCGGGACAGATACGCAGTATTTT
CDR3aa: CASSQEWSGTDTQYF

abundance: many
d_gene: .
j_gene: TRBJ2-2
len: 13
v_gene: TRBV20-1
CDR3nt: TGCAGTGCTAGGGGACCGCAGCCGGGCCCGCTGTTTTTT
CDR3aa: CSARGPQPGPLFF

abundance: .
d_gene: .
j_gene: TRBJ1-4
len: 14
v_gene: TRBV20-1
CDR3nt: TGCAGTGCTAGAGTATCCCTAGGACGGGAAAAACTATTTTTT
CDR3aa: CSARVSLGREKLFF